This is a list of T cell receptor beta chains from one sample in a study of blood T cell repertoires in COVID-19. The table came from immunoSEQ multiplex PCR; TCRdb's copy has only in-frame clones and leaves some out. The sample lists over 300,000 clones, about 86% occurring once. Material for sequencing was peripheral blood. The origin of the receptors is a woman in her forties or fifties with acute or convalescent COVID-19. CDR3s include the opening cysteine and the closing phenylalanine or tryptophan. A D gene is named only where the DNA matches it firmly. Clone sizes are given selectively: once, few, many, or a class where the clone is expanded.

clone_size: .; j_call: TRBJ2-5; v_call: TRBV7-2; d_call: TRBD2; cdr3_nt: TGTGCCAGCAGCTCGTATGCGGGGGAAGAGACCCAGTACTTC; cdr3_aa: CASSSYAGEETQYF
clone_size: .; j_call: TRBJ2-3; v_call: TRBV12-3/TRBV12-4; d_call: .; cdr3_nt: TGTGCCAGCAGTCTCACGGGCACAGATACGCAGTATTTT; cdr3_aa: CASSLTGTDTQYF
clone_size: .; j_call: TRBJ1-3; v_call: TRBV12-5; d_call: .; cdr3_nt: TGTGCTAGTGCCCCGACAGATCGAAACACCATATATTTT; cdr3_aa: CASAPTDRNTIYF
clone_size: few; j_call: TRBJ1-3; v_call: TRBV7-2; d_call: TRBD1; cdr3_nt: TGTGCCAGCAGCTTAGGCCCGACAGGGGCACTTTTCTCTGGAAACACCATATATTTT; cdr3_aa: CASSLGPTGALFSGNTIYF
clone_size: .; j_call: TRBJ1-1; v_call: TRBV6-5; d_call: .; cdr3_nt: TGTGCCAGCAGTTCCTCCGGGGAGAACACTGAAGCTTTCTTT; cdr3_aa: CASSSSGENTEAFF
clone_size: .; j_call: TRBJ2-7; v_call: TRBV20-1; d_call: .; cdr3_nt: TGCAGTGTCGGGACATCGTACGAGCAGTACTTC; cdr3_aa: CSVGTSYEQYF
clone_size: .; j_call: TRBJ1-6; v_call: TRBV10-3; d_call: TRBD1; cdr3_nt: TGTGCCATCGGGGACAGTTCACCCCTCCACTTT; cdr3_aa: CAIGDSSPLHF
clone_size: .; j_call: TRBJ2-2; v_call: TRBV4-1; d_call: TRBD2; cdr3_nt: TGCGCCAGCAGCCCACCTGGGACTACCAACACCGGGGAGCTGTTTTTT; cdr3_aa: CASSPPGTTNTGELFF
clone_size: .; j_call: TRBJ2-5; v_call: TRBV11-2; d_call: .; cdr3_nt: TGTGCCAGCAGCGCACAGGAGGGGAGCGAGACCCAGTACTTC; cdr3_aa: CASSAQEGSETQYF
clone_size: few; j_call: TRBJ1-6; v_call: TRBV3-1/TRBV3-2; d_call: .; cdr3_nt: TGTGCCAGCAGCCAAGAGGCGGCCCTCCACTTT; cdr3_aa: CASSQEAALHF
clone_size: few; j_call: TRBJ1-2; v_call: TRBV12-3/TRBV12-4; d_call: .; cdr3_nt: TGTGCCAGCAGCCCACAGGGTAACTATGGCTACACCTTC; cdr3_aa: CASSPQGNYGYTF
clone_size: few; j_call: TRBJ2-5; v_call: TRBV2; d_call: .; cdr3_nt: TGTGCCAGCAGTGACAGGCAGGTGGGAGAGACCCAGTACTTC; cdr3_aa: CASSDRQVGETQYF